Listed here are 4 T cell receptor beta chains from one sample, sequenced in a study of T cell responses to AZD1222 COVID-19 vaccine (dated by TCRdb to the early 2020s). Sample time point, as interpreted from the label and publication: about 28 days (+/-7) after the second vaccine dose. Libraries came from the immunoSEQ multiplex PCR assay. Not all clones reach the TCRdb copy of this immuneACCESS table, which keeps in-frame sequences only. Checked studies attribute under half of the gap to unresolved V genes and leave the rest unexplained. The sample table lists some 190,000 clones, 80% to 95% of them with a count of one. The leading ten clones occupy around 2% of the sample. Material: peripheral blood, obtained 28 days after the second AZD1222 dose. The source of these receptors is an adult who received the AZD1222 COVID-19 vaccine.

In its sample, this clone was seen once. In nucleotides, the CDR3 is TGTGCCAGCACGGGTGGGCTTAGCAATCAGCCCCAGCATTTT. It encodes CASTGGLSNQPQHF. The rearrangement joins TRBV2 to TRBJ1-5; D unresolved. Germline V gene data show CDR1 as SNHLY and CDR2 as FYNNEI. CDR3 length equals 14 residues. Trimming pared 7 bases from V and 0 bases from J, leaving 10 bases between. The full variable domain, its missing parts supplied by reference TRBV2 and TRBJ1-5, is EPEVTQTPSHQVTQMGQEVILRCVPISNHLYFYWYRQILGQKVEFLVSFYNNEISEKSEIFDDQFSVERPDGSNFTLKIRSTKLEDSAMYFCASTGGLSNQPQHFGDGTRLSIL.

The rearrangement uses TRBV6-5 and TRBJ1-1, with D possibly matching TRBD1 (6 bases). V lost 0 bases and J 4 bases, leaving 9 bases between the germline ends. Germline-derived CDR1 and CDR2 are MNHEY and SVGAGI. This CDR3 is 14 amino acids long. Here the CDR3 DNA reads TGTGCCAGCAGTTACTCTGGACAGATCACTGAAGCTTTCTTT. Its translation: CASSYSGQITEAFF.

V gene TRBV7-9 combines with J gene TRBJ2-1, with 7 bases fitting TRBD2. This CDR3 contains 15 residues. Germline-derived CDR1 and CDR2 are SEHNR and FQNEAQ (reference sequence). V trimming: 5 bases; J trimming: 0 bases; junction bases outside the gene matches: 4. CDR3 amino acids: CASSLLAISYNEQFF. The DNA of the CDR3 is TGTGCCAGCAGCCTACTAGCGATCTCCTACAATGAGCAGTTCTTC.

The V gene is TRBV5-4, the J gene TRBJ1-4, with D unclear. This CDR3 has 13 amino acids. The germline V gene encodes CDR1 SGHNT and CDR2 YYREEE (reference sequence). With 3 bases removed from V and 8 bases from J, the gap between germline ends came to 11 bases. CDR3 DNA sequence: TGTGCCAGCAGCTGGGTGGGAGGGGAAAAACTGTTTTTT. Translated, it gives CASSWVGGEKLFF.